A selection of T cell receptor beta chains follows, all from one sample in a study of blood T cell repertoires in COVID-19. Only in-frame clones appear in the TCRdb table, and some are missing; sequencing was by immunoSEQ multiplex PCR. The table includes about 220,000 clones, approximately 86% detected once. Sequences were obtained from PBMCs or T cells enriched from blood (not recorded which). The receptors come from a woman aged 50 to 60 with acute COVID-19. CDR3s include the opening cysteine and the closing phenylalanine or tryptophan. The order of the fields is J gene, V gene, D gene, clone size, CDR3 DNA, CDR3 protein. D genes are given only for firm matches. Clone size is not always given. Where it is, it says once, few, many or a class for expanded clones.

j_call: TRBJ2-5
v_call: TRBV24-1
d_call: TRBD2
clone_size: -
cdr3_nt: TGTGCCACCAGTGATTTGGGCGTAGCGGGGCAAGAGACCCAGTACTTC
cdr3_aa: CATSDLGVAGQETQYF

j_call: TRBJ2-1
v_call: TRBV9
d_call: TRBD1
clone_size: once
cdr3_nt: TGTGCCAGCAGCGGGGGACAGGGGTCCTACAATGAGCAGTTCTTC
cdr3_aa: CASSGGQGSYNEQFF

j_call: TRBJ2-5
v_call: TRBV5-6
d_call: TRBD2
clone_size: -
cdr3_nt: TGTGCCAGCAGCTTGGGGCTAGCGGCCCAAGAGACCCAGTACTTC
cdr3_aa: CASSLGLAAQETQYF

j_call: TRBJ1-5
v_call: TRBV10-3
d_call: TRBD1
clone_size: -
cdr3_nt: TGTGCCATCAGAGGGACAGGAGACGGCAATCAGCCCCAGCATTTT
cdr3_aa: CAIRGTGDGNQPQHF

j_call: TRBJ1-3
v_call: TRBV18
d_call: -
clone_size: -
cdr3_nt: TGTGCCAGCTCACCACAGGCAACCGGAGGCATCTCTGGAAACACCATATATTTT
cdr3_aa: CASSPQATGGISGNTIYF

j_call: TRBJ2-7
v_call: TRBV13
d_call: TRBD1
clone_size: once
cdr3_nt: TGTGCCAGCAGCCAGTCCGGGACAGTGAGGGATGAGCAGTACTTC
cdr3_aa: CASSQSGTVRDEQYF

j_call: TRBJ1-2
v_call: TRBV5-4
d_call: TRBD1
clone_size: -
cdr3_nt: TGTGCCAGCAGCGATCCGGGACAGGGGCGAGATGGCTACACCTTC
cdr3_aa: CASSDPGQGRDGYTF

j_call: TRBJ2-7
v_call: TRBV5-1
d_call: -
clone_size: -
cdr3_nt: TGCGCCAGCAGCTACCGGCCGGGAGGGGACAGAACCTACGAGCAGTACTTC
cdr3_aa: CASSYRPGGDRTYEQYF

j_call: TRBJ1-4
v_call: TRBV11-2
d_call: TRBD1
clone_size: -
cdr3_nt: TGTGCCAGCAGACCGTTTCGGACAGGGACTTACACTAATGAAAAACTGTTTTTT
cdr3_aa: CASRPFRTGTYTNEKLFF

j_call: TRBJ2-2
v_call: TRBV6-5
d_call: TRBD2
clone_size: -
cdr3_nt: TGTGCCAGCAACCCTGGGACTAGCTATTCCGGGGAGCTGTTTTTT
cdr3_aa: CASNPGTSYSGELFF

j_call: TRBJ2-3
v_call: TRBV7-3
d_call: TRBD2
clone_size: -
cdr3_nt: TGTGCCAGCAGCGCTAGCGGGGGCGCAGATACGCAGTATTTT
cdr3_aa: CASSASGGADTQYF

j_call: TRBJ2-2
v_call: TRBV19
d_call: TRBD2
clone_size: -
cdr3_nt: TGTGCCAGTGGGCGGGGACTAGCGGGCTATAACACCGGGGAGCTGTTTTTT
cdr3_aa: CASGRGLAGYNTGELFF

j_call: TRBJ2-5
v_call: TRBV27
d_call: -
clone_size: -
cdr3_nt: TGTGCCAGCAGGGTATACTGGGGCGAACCTATCCAAGAGACCCAGTACTTC
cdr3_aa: CASRVYWGEPIQETQYF

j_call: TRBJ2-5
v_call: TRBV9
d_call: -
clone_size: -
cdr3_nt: TGTGCCAGCAGCCCTCCAAACCGGGACTCTCAAGAGACCCAGTACTTC
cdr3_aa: CASSPPNRDSQETQYF

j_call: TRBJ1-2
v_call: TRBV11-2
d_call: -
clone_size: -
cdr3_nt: TGTGCCAGCAGCTTAGATCAGGGTTACGTAAGCTATGGCTACACCTTC
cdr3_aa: CASSLDQGYVSYGYTF

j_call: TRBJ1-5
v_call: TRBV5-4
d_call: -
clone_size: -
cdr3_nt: TGTGCCAGCAGCCCCGGGAGAAATCAGCCCCAGCATTTT
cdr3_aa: CASSPGRNQPQHF

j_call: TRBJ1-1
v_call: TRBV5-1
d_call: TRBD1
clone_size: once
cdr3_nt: TGCGCCAGCAGCTTCAGGGGGCTAGTCACTGAAGCTTTCTTT
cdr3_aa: CASSFRGLVTEAFF

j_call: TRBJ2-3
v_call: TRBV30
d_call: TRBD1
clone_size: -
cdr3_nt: TGTGCCTGGGGACAGGGGGTTCCAGATACGCAGTATTTT
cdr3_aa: CAWGQGVPDTQYF

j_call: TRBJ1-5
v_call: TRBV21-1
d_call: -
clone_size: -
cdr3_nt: TGTGCCCCCAAGCGAGGATTTGGAAGTAAGGTCAATCAGCCCCAGCATTTT
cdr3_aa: CAPKRGFGSKVNQPQHF

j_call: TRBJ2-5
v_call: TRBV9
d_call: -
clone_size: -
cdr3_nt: TGTGCCAGCAGCGTGGGGGCAGACCAAGATTCAAGGACCCAGTACTTC
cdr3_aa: CASSVGADQDSRTQYF

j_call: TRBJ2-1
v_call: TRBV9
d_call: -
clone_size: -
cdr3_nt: TGTGCCAGCAGCGTAGATCAGGGCTCCTACAATGAGCAGTTCTTC
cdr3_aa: CASSVDQGSYNEQFF

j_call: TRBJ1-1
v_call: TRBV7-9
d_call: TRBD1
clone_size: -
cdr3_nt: TGTGCCAGCAGCGACCGACAGGGCTCCACTGAAGCTTTCTTT
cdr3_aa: CASSDRQGSTEAFF

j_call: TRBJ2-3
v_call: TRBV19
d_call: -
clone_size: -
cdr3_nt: TGTGCCAGTAGTTCCCCCCCCGGGCTAGCGCCAGATACGCAGTATTTT
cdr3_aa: CASSSPPGLAPDTQYF